These T cell receptor beta chains were read from a single sample in a study of graft-versus-host responses after intestinal transplantation. These receptors have no known antigen. Clones were sequenced by immunoSEQ multiplex PCR, and TCRdb holds only the in-frame ones, with some missing. In the table there are around 100,000 clones, roughly 87% of which are singletons. Material: unstimulated CD4+ T cells sorted from spleen or lymph node cells, obtained before transplant. These receptors were taken from a human donor who was the organ donor for an intestinal transplant. Both conserved end residues are part of each CDR3. D genes are given only for firm matches. The size entry is marked missing in some rows and otherwise reads once, few, many or a size class.

J gene,clone size,V gene,CDR3 length,D gene,CDR3 DNA,CDR3 protein
TRBJ1-1,.,TRBV28,14,.,TGTGCCAGCAGCCTAACTCGACCGGGAACCGAAGCTTTCTTT,CASSLTRPGTEAFF
TRBJ2-7,.,TRBV7-2,15,TRBD1,TGTGCCAGCAGCCCAGTGGGGACAGGGGAGTACGAGCAGTACTTC,CASSPVGTGEYEQYF
TRBJ2-5,.,TRBV28,12,.,TGTGCCAGCAGTTTTTGGGGTCCGACCCAGTACTTC,CASSFWGPTQYF
TRBJ1-6,.,TRBV11-3,16,.,TGTGCCAGCAGCCCCGGGACCACTGCTTATAATTCACCCCTCCACTTT,CASSPGTTAYNSPLHF
TRBJ1-5,.,TRBV5-6,15,TRBD1,TGTGCCAGCAGCTTTGCAGGGGGCGTTGGTCAGCCCCAGCATTTT,CASSFAGGVGQPQHF
TRBJ2-7,.,TRBV27,15,TRBD1,TGTGCCAGCAGCGCCCGCGACAGGGCACGGTACGAGCAGTACTTC,CASSARDRARYEQYF
TRBJ1-3,.,TRBV14,15,.,TGTGCCAGCGGCTTTGGACAGCACTCTGGAAACACCATATATTTT,CASGFGQHSGNTIYF
TRBJ1-2,few,TRBV5-4,14,TRBD1,TGTGCCAGCAGCGTACGAGACAGGGAAACGGGCTACACCTTC,CASSVRDRETGYTF
TRBJ2-1,.,TRBV4-1,17,TRBD2,TGCGCCAGCAGCCAACCTACGGGACTAGGGACCTACAATGAGCAGTTCTTC,CASSQPTGLGTYNEQFF
TRBJ2-3,.,TRBV30,15,.,TGTGCCTGGAGTTATGACAGGAGACTCACAGATACGCAGTATTTT,CAWSYDRRLTDTQYF
TRBJ1-5,.,TRBV21-1,15,.,TGTGCCAGCAGCCGGGGGACAGGGGTAGGTCAGCCCCAGCATTTT,CASSRGTGVGQPQHF
TRBJ2-6,.,TRBV28,15,.,TGTGCCAGCAGTTTAGGGGGTTCTGGGGCCAACGTCCTGACTTTC,CASSLGGSGANVLTF
TRBJ1-2,.,TRBV2,13,.,TGTGCCAGCCGTCTAGGGGTGAACTATGGCTACACCTTC,CASRLGVNYGYTF
TRBJ1-1,.,TRBV6-5,12,.,TGTGCCAGCAGTTTGGGACGGGTGGAAGCTTTCTTT,CASSLGRVEAFF
TRBJ2-1,.,TRBV28,16,TRBD2,TGTGCCAGCAGTTCCCACTCAGCGGGGGGGAGCAATGAGCAGTTCTTC,CASSSHSAGGSNEQFF
TRBJ1-3,.,TRBV7-8,15,.,TGTGCCAGCAGCTTGGGGGACCACTCTGGAAACACCATATATTTT,CASSLGDHSGNTIYF
TRBJ2-5,.,TRBV5-1,15,TRBD2,TGCGCCAGCAGCACCGGGACTAGCGGCGGAGAGACCCAGTACTTC,CASSTGTSGGETQYF
TRBJ1-1,.,TRBV6-1,11,.,TGTGCCAGCAGACAGGGAGGGTATGCTTTCTTT,CASRQGGYAFF
TRBJ2-2,.,TRBV4-2,17,.,TGTGCCAGCAGCCAAGATGCGGGGGCCGCAAACACCGGGGAGCTGTTTTTT,CASSQDAGAANTGELFF
TRBJ2-7,few,TRBV14,15,TRBD1,TGTGCCAGCAGCCGGGTGACAGGGTTCTCCCACGAGCAGTACTTC,CASSRVTGFSHEQYF
TRBJ1-2,.,TRBV6-6,13,.,TGTGCCAGCAGTTATGATACAAACTATGGCTACACCTTC,CASSYDTNYGYTF
TRBJ2-1,.,TRBV6-5,15,.,TGTGCCAGCAGTTTCCTACGGGCAGGTGGAAATGAGCAGTTCTTC,CASSFLRAGGNEQFF
TRBJ1-2,once,TRBV5-6,12,TRBD1,TGTGCCAGCAGCCCGGACAGGGGCGGCTACACCTTC,CASSPDRGGYTF
TRBJ1-4,.,TRBV30,15,.,TGTGCCTGGAGTTCCCCGCCACGGTACAATGAAAAACTGTTTTTT,CAWSSPPRYNEKLFF
TRBJ2-3,.,TRBV10-3,17,.,TGTGCCATCAGTGAGCCGGGCGAGACTCTTGCCACAGATACGCAGTATTTT,CAISEPGETLATDTQYF
TRBJ2-4,.,TRBV5-4,16,.,TGTGCCAGCAGCCAAGGGGGGTCCCTAGCCAAAAACATTCAGTACTTC,CASSQGGSLAKNIQYF
TRBJ1-6,.,TRBV30,16,.,TGTGCCTGGAGTGAGAGACAGGAGTCTTATAATTCACCCCTCCACTTT,CAWSERQESYNSPLHF
TRBJ1-5,once,TRBV4-1,15,.,TGCGCCAGCAGTCAAGGGACTGGGGGCAATCAGCCCCAGCATTTT,CASSQGTGGNQPQHF
TRBJ1-2,few,TRBV2,13,.,TGTGCCAGCAGGGCAGGGGTTAGCTATGGCTACACCTTC,CASRAGVSYGYTF
TRBJ2-7,.,TRBV6-5,15,TRBD2,TGTGCCAGCAGGGGTTTGGAGCGGGGAAACCACGAGCAGTACTTC,CASRGLERGNHEQYF
TRBJ2-2,.,TRBV18,13,.,TGTGCCAGCTCACCACGGGACACCGGGGAGCTGTTTTTT,CASSPRDTGELFF
TRBJ2-3,.,TRBV5-6,15,.,TGTGCCAGCAGCTTGGTCGAGGTGGGGACAGATACGCAGTATTTT,CASSLVEVGTDTQYF
TRBJ1-2,.,TRBV28,17,TRBD1,TGTGCCAGCAGCTCGGCGGGACAGGGGTTCCTTAACTATGGCTACACCTTC,CASSSAGQGFLNYGYTF
TRBJ1-1,.,TRBV27,13,TRBD1,TGTGCCAGCAACCGGGACAGTTCAACTGAAGCTTTCTTT,CASNRDSSTEAFF
TRBJ1-1,once,TRBV5-1,15,.,TGCGCCAGCAAGTGGGCTACAGGCACGAACACTGAAGCTTTCTTT,CASKWATGTNTEAFF
TRBJ1-3,.,TRBV10-3,13,.,TGTGCCATCAGGGGAGCCAGTGGAAACACCATATATTTT,CAIRGASGNTIYF
TRBJ1-4,few,TRBV9,14,.,TGTGCCAGCAGCGTAGCGGGGGATGGTGAAAAACTGTTTTTT,CASSVAGDGEKLFF
TRBJ2-3,.,TRBV9,16,.,TGTGCCAGCAGCGTAGGGGGGGCCCTAGGGACAGATACGCAGTATTTT,CASSVGGALGTDTQYF
TRBJ1-5,.,TRBV4-2,15,TRBD1,TGTGCCAGCAGCCAAGGGGCAGGGGGAAATCAGCCCCAGCATTTT,CASSQGAGGNQPQHF
TRBJ1-1,.,TRBV7-9,15,TRBD1,TGTGCCAGCAGACCCGGGACAGGGTTAGGCACTGAAGCTTTCTTT,CASRPGTGLGTEAFF
TRBJ2-7,.,TRBV15,14,.,TGTGCCACCAGCAGAGAAGGGTGGGGGTCCGAGCAGTACTTC,CATSREGWGSEQYF
TRBJ1-2,.,TRBV9,13,.,TGTGCCAGCAGCGTAATAGAGGGCTATGGCTACACCTTC,CASSVIEGYGYTF
TRBJ2-5,.,TRBV28,13,TRBD1,TGTGCCGCGGAAGACAGGGATCAAGAGACCCAGTACTTC,CAAEDRDQETQYF
TRBJ2-7,.,TRBV6-1,12,.,TGTGCCAGCAGTGAAGCGATCACGAAGCAGTACTTC,CASSEAITKQYF
TRBJ2-7,few,TRBV28,15,TRBD2,TGTGCCATATTACGGACGGCGGGGGGATTTTACGAGCAGTACTTC,CAILRTAGGFYEQYF
TRBJ1-3,once,TRBV7-2,15,.,TGTGCCAGCAGCCTATCCGGGGCCTCTGGAAACACCATATATTTT,CASSLSGASGNTIYF
TRBJ1-1,.,TRBV6-1,17,.,TGTGCCAGCAGTGACCGTGCTCGGGAAGGGGCGGCCACTGAAGCTTTCTTT,CASSDRAREGAATEAFF
TRBJ2-2,once,TRBV30,16,.,TGTGCCTGGATCTCCCCCAGGGGGGGCCCCACCGGGGAGCTGTTTTTT,CAWISPRGGPTGELFF
TRBJ2-7,.,TRBV27,15,.,TGTGCCAGCAGCTCCCACCTCGGGGGCTCCTACGAGCAGTACTTC,CASSSHLGGSYEQYF
TRBJ2-1,.,TRBV28,15,TRBD2,TGTGCCAGCTACTCAGCGGGATACTCCTACAATGAGCAGTTCTTC,CASYSAGYSYNEQFF
TRBJ2-1,medium-sized,TRBV19,15,.,TGTGCCAGTAGTATAGGGGCTAGCAGAAACAATGAGCAGTTCTTC,CASSIGASRNNEQFF
TRBJ1-6,.,TRBV7-2,16,.,TGTGCCAGCATCCGTCGAGGGGACTCCTATAATTCACCCCTCCACTTT,CASIRRGDSYNSPLHF
TRBJ1-3,.,TRBV28,17,.,TGTGCCAGCAGACCACATTCTACAGGGTTTTCTGGAAACACCATATATTTT,CASRPHSTGFSGNTIYF
TRBJ2-7,.,TRBV10-3,12,.,TGTGCCATCAGTGACCCTTTTTACGAGCAGTACTTC,CAISDPFYEQYF
TRBJ2-3,.,TRBV28,14,.,TGTGCCAGCAGTTTCAACGGGGCCACAGATACGCAGTATTTT,CASSFNGATDTQYF
TRBJ2-5,.,TRBV11-1,18,TRBD2,TGTGCCAGCAGCCGAGAGGTAGCGGGGGGTCTCTACCAAGAGACCCAGTACTTC,CASSREVAGGLYQETQYF
TRBJ2-7,.,TRBV7-6,13,.,TGTGCCAGCAGCTTCCCAGTTCCCTACGAGCAGTACTTC,CASSFPVPYEQYF
TRBJ2-7,.,TRBV19,16,.,TGTGCCAGTAGTATGGGGGGCGGTCCGCACTCCTACGAGCAGTACTTC,CASSMGGGPHSYEQYF
TRBJ1-3,.,TRBV6-6,13,TRBD1,TGTGCCAGCAAGGGGGCGACTGGAAACACCATATATTTT,CASKGATGNTIYF